This T cell receptor beta chain was sequenced for a study of monozygotic twins with cystic fibrosis. With V trimmed by 2 bases and J by 3 bases, 3 bases remained unmatched. Germline V gene lookup returns CDR1 SGHRS and CDR2 YFSETQ. The CDR3 runs to 14 residues. The assay was immunoSEQ multiplex PCR, and TCRdb's table has in-frame clones only and misses some. Counted here are under 25,000 clones, about 97% occurring once; the ten biggest clones make up approximately 2%. As for this clone: Its antigen is as yet unknown.

Regarding the study as a whole: The repertoire was suggested to be naive-dominated, clonality median around 0.0093.

This receptor was taken from a woman younger than 45 with cystic fibrosis. This rearrangement joins TRBV5-1 to TRBJ1-1, with 8 bases aligning to TRBD1. Specimen: blood. The CDR3 sequence: CASSFQGADTEAFF. The CDR3 DNA follows: TGCGCCAGCAGCTTCCAGGGGGCGGACACTGAAGCTTTCTTT.